Presented here are 14 T cell receptor beta chains from one specimen sequenced in a study of tissue T cells after allogeneic stem cell transplantation. TCRdb's copy holds only in-frame clones and misses some; the assay was immunoSEQ multiplex PCR. The profile shows 2,500 to 3,500 clones, 45% to 60% of them singletons. Time point of the sample: mouse harvest day 14 after allogeneic transplant. The graft held 10^6 splenic CD5+ T cells and 10^7 T-cell-depleted bone marrow cells. Sequencing used gut tissue. The receptors originated from a female BALB/c mouse given C57BL/6 T cells with graft-versus-host disease after an allogeneic hematopoietic cell transplant.

Only a few counts were recorded for this clone. The gene symbols are mouse symbols. The read stops 1 residue short of the end of the CDR3; the missing end is completed from the germline J gene. V gene TRBV4 combines with J gene TRBJ1-6; D may be TRBD1 (6 bases). TRBJ1-6 is known as an ORF, though its function is uncertain. The CDR3 loop spans 14 amino acids. V lost 5 bases and J 6 bases, leaving 11 bases between the germline ends. CDR1 and CDR2 from the germline V gene are LGHDT and YNNKQL (reference sequence). The sequenced part of the CDR3 DNA is TGTGCCAGCAGCCGCGGGACAATTAATTCGCCCCTCTAC. Its translation is CASSRGTINSPLY. The CDR3 reads in full as CASSRGTINSPLYF.

The sample holds a few counts of this clone. Germline and genes: mouse. The CDR3 is cut off 1 residue early in the read; its end comes from the germline J gene. The gene calls are TRBV15 and TRBJ2-7; D unresolved. Germline-derived CDR1 and CDR2 are SGHND and FRSKSL. This CDR3 is built from 11 residues. V was pared by 1 base and J by 4 bases, with 2 bases between. CDR3: CASSLGYEQYF. Incomplete CDR3 DNA: TGTGCCAGCAGTTTAGGATATGAACAGTAC.

This clone is medium-sized by share. The gene symbols are mouse symbols. The read ends 1 residue before the CDR3 terminus; that terminus is restored from the germline J gene. The chain recombines TRBV3 with TRBJ1-1, with 11 bases aligning to TRBD1. The CDR3 is 16 amino acids. Germline CDR1 is SNHLY and CDR2 is FYNGKV (reference sequence). With V trimmed by 3 bases and J by 5 bases, 8 bases remained unmatched. CDR3 DNA (partial): TGTGCCAGCAGCTTTAGGACAGGGGGCCGAGAGACAGAAGTCTTC. Protein sequence: CASSFRTGGRETEVF. Given in full, the CDR3 is CASSFRTGGRETEVFF. Complete variable domain (other parts from reference TRBV3 and TRBJ1-1): GPKVLQIPSHQIIDMGQMVTLNCDPVSNHLYFYWYKQILGQQMEFLVNFYNGKVMEKSKLFKDQFSVERPDGSYFTLKIQPTALEDSAVYFCASSFRTGGRETEVFFGKGTRLTVV.

A note on this clone: Genes and germline are mouse. The read stops 1 residue short of the end of the CDR3; the missing end is completed from the germline J gene. The rearrangement joins TRBV26 to TRBJ1-1; 7 nucleotides match TRBD1. With V trimmed by 5 bases and J by 1 base, 4 bases remained unmatched. The CDR3 is 14 residues long. Germline CDR1 is KGHPV and CDR2 is FQNQEV (reference sequence). The DNA read from the CDR3 is TGTGCCAGCAGTTCCGGGACAGAAAACACAGAAGTCTTC. This codes for CASSSGTENTEVF. The CDR3 reads in full as CASSSGTENTEVFF.

This clone was counted only a few times. Gene names are the mouse ones. The missing CDR3 end, 1 residue past where the read stops, is filled in from the germline J gene. This chain joins TRBV19 and TRBJ2-7; 11 bases map to TRBD2. The CDR3 has 13 amino acids. V trimming: 4 bases; J trimming: 5 bases; junction bases outside the gene matches: 2. Germline V lookup: CDR1 FNHDT, CDR2 SITEND (reference sequence). The CDR3 DNA, read in part, is TGTGCCAGCAGTTCGGACTGGGGGGATGAACAGTAC. It codes for CASSSDWGDEQY. The full CDR3 reads CASSSDWGDEQYF.

This clone was seen a handful of times. The genes are named according to mouse. From the germline J gene comes the end of the CDR3, since the read stops 1 residue before it. This chain connects TRBV26 to TRBJ2-1; D gene ambiguous. V lost 3 bases, J lost 4 bases, and 4 bases lay in between. This CDR3 contains 12 residues. Germline CDR1 is KGHPV and CDR2 is FQNQEV (reference sequence). The CDR3 DNA, read in part, is TGTGCCAGCAGTCTTGGTTATGCTGAGCAGTTC. This codes for CASSLGYAEQF. The whole CDR3 protein reads CASSLGYAEQFF.

About this clone: Genes and germline are mouse. The missing CDR3 end, 1 residue past where the read stops, is filled in from the germline J gene. The chain links TRBV13-3 to TRBJ1-2, with TRBD1 identical over 8 bases. From germline, CDR1 is NNHDY and CDR2 SYVADS. J gave up 2 bases and V 3 bases, and 0 bases lay outside the gene matches. The CDR3 consists of 13 residues. Incomplete CDR3 DNA: TGTGCCAGCAGTGGGACAGGGAACTCCGACTACACC. Protein sequence: CASSGTGNSDYT. The complete CDR3 reads CASSGTGNSDYTF.

A remark on this clone: Mouse gene names apply. The read gets to within 1 residue of the CDR3 end, and the germline J gene fills in the rest. The J gene is TRBJ2-5, the V gene TRBV26, with TRBD1 as a possible D gene (5 bases). V was pared by 4 bases and J by 0 bases, with 8 bases between. The CDR3 contains 14 residues. Germline V gene sequence: CDR1 KGHPV, CDR2 FQNQEV (reference sequence). The CDR3 spells CASSRTHNQDTQYF. CDR3 DNA (partial): TGTGCCAGCAGTCGGACACATAACCAAGACACCCAGTAC.

Comment on this clone: Gene names denote mouse genes. The CDR3 end falls 1 residue outside the read, so it is completed with the germline J gene. This chain links TRBV13-1 with TRBJ1-1; 11 bases are a match to TRBD1. Germline V gene sequence: CDR1 NSHNY, CDR2 SYGAGN. The length of the CDR3 is 15 residues. V dropped 3 bases and J dropped 4; count of bases not matched to a gene: 5. The CDR3 bases that were read are TGTGCCAGCAGTGGTCCGGGACAGGGGGTCACAGAAGTCTTC. It codes for CASSGPGQGVTEVF. From start to end, the CDR3 is CASSGPGQGVTEVFF.

This clone is large (0.1 to 1%) by share. The genes and germline here are from mouse. The read gets to within 1 residue of the CDR3 end, and the germline J gene fills in the rest. The chain uses TRBV23 and TRBJ2-7; TRBD2 was called by the table and not checked on the DNA. Germline V gene sequence: CDR1 KGHTA, CDR2 FQNQQP. The CDR3 contains 15 residues. The CDR3 protein is CSSSQSRTGGYEQYF. The sequenced part of the CDR3 DNA is TGCTCCAGCAGTCAATCGAGGACTGGGGGTTATGAACAGTAC.

Only a few counts were recorded for this clone. All gene names here are mouse names. The CDR3 end is not reached by the read, which stops 1 residue before it; the germline J gene fills it in. V and J are TRBV13-2 and TRBJ2-7; 11 bases agree with TRBD1. This CDR3 has 14 residues. CDR1 is NNHNN, CDR2 SYGAGS, per germline (reference sequence). The V and J ends lost 1 base and 7 bases, in that order; junction bases with no gene match: 4. This CDR3 reads CASGDRDRGREQYF. CDR3 DNA (partial): TGTGCCAGCGGTGATCGGGACAGGGGGAGAGAACAGTAC.

A remark on this clone: Gene names are the mouse ones. The DNA ends 1 residue before the CDR3 does, and the rest of the CDR3 is filled in from the germline J gene. The chain joins TRBV13-2 to TRBJ2-4; TRBD1 matches 7 bases. Germline CDR1 NNHNN, CDR2 SYGAGS (reference sequence). The V gene end was trimmed by 3 bases and the J gene end by 0 bases; junction bases not matched to a gene: 4. The CDR3 contains 15 residues. CDR3 sequence reads: CASGGGQPSQNTLYF. CDR3 DNA (partial): TGTGCCAGCGGTGGGGGACAGCCTAGTCAAAACACCTTGTAC.

As for this clone: Any gene name here is a mouse gene name. The missing CDR3 end, 1 residue past where the read stops, is filled in from the germline J gene. The V gene is TRBV23, the J gene TRBJ2-4; the table's D gene call, TRBD1, was not cross checked with the DNA. This CDR3 has 13 amino acids. Germline-derived CDR1 and CDR2 are KGHTA and FQNQQP. The covered CDR3 bases are TGCTCCAGCAGTCAAGTAGGGGAAAACACCTTGTAC. Translated: CSSSQVGENTLY. The entire CDR3 sequence reads CSSSQVGENTLYF. Full variable domain (remainder filled in from reference TRBV23 and TRBJ2-4): DAAVTQKPRYLIKMKGQEAEMKCIPEKGHTAVFWYQQKQSKELKFLIYFQNQQPLDQIDMVKERFSAVCPSSSLCSLGIRTCEAEDSALYLCSSSQVGENTLYFGAGTRLSVL.

About this clone itself: Gene names and germline match the mouse. The read is 1 residue too short to cover the CDR3 end, so that end is filled in from the germline J gene. The chain is built from TRBV23 and TRBJ2-3; TRBD1 reflects the table's D call only, with no check against the DNA. Germline V gene data show CDR1 as KGHTA and CDR2 as FQNQQP. The CDR3 is 14 amino acids. CDR3 region: CSSSQLARGETLYF. The sequenced part of the CDR3 DNA is TGCTCCAGCAGTCAATTAGCCAGGGGAGAAACGCTGTAT. The variable domain in full, completed from reference TRBV23 and TRBJ2-3, reads DAAVTQKPRYLIKMKGQEAEMKCIPEKGHTAVFWYQQKQSKELKFLIYFQNQQPLDQIDMVKERFSAVCPSSSLCSLGIRTCEAEDSALYLCSSSQLARGETLYFGSGTRLTVL.